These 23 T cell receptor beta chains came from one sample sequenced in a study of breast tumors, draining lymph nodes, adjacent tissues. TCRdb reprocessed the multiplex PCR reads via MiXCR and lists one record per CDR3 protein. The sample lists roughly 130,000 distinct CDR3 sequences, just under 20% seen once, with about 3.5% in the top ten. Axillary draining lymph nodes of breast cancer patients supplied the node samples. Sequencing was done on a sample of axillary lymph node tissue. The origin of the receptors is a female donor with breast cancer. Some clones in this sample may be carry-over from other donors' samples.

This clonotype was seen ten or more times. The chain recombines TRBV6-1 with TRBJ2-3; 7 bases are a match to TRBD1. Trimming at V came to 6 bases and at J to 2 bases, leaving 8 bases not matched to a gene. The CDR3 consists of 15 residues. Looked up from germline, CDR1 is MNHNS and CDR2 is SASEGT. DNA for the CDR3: TGTGCCAGCAGCCAGGGGGTCTATTACACAGATACGCAGTATTTT. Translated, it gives CASSQGVYYTDTQYF.

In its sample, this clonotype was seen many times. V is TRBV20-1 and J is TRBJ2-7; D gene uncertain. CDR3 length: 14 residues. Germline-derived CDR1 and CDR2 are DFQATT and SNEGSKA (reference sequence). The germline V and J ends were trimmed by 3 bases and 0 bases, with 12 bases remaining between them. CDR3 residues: CSASSGGSSYEQYF. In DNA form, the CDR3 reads TGCAGTGCTAGTTCGGGTGGAAGCTCCTACGAGCAGTACTTC.

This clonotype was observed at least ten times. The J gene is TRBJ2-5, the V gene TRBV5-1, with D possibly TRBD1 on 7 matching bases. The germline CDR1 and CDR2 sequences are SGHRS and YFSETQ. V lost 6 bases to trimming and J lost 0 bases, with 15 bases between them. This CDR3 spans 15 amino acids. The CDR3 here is CASTRQGGDQETQYF. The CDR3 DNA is TGCGCCAGCACCAGACAGGGAGGAGACCAAGAGACCCAGTACTTC.

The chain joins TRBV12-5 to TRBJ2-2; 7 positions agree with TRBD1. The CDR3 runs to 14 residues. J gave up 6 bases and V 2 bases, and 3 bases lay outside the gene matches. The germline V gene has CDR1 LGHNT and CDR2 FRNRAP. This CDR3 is CASGLSGGAGELFF. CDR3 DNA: TGTGCTAGTGGTTTGTCAGGGGGTGCCGGGGAGCTGTTTTTT.

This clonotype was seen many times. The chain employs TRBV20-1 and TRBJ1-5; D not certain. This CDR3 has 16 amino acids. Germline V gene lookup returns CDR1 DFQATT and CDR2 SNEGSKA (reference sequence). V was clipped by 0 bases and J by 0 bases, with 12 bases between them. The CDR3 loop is CSARDFGLDSNQPQHF. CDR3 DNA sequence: TGCAGTGCTAGAGATTTCGGGCTGGATAGCAATCAGCCCCAGCATTTT.

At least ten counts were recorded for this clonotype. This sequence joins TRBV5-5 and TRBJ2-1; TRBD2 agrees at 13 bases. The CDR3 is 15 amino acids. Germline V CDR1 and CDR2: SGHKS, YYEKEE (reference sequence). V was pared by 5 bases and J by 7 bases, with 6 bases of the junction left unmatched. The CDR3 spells CASRPTSGRENEQFF. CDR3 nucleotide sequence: TGTGCCAGCAGACCTACTAGCGGGAGGGAGAATGAGCAGTTCTTC.

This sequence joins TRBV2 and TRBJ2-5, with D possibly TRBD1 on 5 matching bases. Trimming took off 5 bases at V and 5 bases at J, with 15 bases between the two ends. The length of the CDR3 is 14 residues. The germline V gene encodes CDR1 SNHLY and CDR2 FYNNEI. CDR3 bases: TGTGCCAGCAGTCCTAGTCTTGGGGCGGAGACCCAGTACTTC. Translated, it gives CASSPSLGAETQYF.

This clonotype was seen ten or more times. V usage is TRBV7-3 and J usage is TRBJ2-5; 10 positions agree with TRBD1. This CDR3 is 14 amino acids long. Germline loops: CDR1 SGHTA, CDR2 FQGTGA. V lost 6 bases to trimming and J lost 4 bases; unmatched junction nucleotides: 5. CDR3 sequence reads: CASSPGQGLETQYF. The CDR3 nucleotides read TGTGCCAGCAGTCCGGGACAGGGGCTAGAGACCCAGTACTTC.

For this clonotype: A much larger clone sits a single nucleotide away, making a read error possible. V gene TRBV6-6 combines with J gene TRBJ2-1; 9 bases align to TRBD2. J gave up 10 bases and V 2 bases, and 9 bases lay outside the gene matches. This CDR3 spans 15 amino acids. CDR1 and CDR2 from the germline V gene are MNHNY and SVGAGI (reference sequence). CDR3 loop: CASSYRRGGAYEQFF. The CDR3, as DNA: TGTGCCAGCAGTTACCGTCGCGGGGGGGCCTACGAGCAGTTCTTC.

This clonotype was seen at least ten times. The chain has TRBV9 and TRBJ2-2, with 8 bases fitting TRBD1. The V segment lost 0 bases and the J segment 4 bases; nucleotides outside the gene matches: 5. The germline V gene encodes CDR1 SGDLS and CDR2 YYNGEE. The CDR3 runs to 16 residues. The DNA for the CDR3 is TGTGCCAGCAGCGTAGATCCAGGGGGCGGCACCGGGGAGCTGTTTTTT. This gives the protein CASSVDPGGGTGELFF.

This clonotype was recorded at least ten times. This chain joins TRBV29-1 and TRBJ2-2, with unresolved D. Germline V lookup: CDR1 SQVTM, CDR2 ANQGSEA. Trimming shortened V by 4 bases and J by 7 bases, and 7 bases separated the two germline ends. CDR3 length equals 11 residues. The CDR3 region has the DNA TGCAGCGTTGGAAGGGACGGGGAGCTGTTTTTT. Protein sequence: CSVGRDGELFF.

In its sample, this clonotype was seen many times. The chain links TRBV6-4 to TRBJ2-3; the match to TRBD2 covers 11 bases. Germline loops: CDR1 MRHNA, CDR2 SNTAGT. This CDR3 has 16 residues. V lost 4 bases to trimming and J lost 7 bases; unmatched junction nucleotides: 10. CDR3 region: CASSVEGTSGANTQYF. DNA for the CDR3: TGTGCCAGCAGTGTTGAGGGGACTAGCGGTGCGAATACGCAGTATTTT.

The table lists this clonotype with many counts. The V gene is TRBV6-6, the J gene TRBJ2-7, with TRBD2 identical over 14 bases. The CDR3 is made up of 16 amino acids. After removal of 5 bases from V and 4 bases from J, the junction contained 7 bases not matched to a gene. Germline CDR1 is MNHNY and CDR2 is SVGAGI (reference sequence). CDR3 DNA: TGTGCCAGCAGTGGGACTAGCGGGAGTGGCGGGTACGAGCAGTACTTC. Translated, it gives CASSGTSGSGGYEQYF.

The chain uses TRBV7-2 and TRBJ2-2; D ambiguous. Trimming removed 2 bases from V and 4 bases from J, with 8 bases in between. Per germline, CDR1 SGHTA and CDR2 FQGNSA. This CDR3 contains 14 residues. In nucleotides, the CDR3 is TGTGCCAGCAGCTTACAACTGAGCACCGGGGAGCTGTTTTTT. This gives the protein CASSLQLSTGELFF. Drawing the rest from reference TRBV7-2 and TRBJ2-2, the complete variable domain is GAGVSQSPSNKVTEKGKDVELRCDPISGHTALYWYRQSLGQGLEFLIYFQGNSAPDKSGLPSDRFSAERTGGSVSTLTIQRTQQEDSAVYLCASSLQLSTGELFFGEGSRLTVL.

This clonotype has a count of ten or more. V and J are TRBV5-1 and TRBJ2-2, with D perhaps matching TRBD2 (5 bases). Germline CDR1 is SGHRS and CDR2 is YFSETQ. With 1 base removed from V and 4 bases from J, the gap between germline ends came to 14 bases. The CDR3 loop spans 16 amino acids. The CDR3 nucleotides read TGCGCCAGCAGCTTGTTGGCGGGTACTGGCACCGGGGAGCTGTTTTTT. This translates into CASSLLAGTGTGELFF.

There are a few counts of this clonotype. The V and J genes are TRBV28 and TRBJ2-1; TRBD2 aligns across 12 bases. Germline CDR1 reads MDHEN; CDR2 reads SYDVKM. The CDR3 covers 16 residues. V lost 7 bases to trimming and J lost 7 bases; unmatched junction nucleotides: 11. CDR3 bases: TGTGCCAGCAAACCTCCTAGGACTAGCGGGACTAATGAGCAGTTCTTC. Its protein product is CASKPPRTSGTNEQFF.

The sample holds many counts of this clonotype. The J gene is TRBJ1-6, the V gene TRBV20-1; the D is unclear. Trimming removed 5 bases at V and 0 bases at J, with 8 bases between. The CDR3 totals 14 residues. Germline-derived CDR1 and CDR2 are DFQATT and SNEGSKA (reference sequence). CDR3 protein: CSADPGSYNSPLHF. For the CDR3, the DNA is TGCAGTGCTGACCCGGGCTCCTATAATTCACCCCTCCACTTT.

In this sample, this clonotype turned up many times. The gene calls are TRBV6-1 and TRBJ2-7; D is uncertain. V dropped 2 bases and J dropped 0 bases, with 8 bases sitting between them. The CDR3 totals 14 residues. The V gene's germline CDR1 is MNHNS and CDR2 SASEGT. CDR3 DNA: TGTGCCAGCAGTGAATCAAACTTCTCCTACGAGCAGTACTTC. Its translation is CASSESNFSYEQYF.

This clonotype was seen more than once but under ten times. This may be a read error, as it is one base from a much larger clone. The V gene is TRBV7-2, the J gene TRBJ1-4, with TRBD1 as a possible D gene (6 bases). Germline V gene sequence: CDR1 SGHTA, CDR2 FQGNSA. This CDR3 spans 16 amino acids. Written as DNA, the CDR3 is TGTGCCAGCAGCCGACAGGAACCTGCAACTAATGAAAGACTGTTTTTT. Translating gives CASSRQEPATNERLFF.

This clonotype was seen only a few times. CDR3 amino acids: CASSLYGGGSNQPQHF. CDR3 nucleotide sequence: TGTGCCAGCAGTCTCTACGGAGGCGGTAGCAATCAGCCCCAGCATTTT. This sequence joins TRBV27 and TRBJ1-5; D gene unclear. CDR3 size: 16 residues. Trimming removed 5 bases from V and 0 bases from J, with 14 bases in between. The germline V gene has CDR1 MNHEY and CDR2 SMNVEV (reference sequence).

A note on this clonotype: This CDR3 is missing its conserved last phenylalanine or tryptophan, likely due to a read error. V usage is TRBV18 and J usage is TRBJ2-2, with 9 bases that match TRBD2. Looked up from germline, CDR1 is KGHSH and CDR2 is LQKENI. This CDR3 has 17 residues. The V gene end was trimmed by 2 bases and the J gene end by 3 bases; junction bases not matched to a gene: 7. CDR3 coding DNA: TGTGCCAGCTCACCAGAGGGGACTAGCCCGGACACCGGGGAGCTGTTTGTT. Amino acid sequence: CASSPEGTSPDTGELFV.

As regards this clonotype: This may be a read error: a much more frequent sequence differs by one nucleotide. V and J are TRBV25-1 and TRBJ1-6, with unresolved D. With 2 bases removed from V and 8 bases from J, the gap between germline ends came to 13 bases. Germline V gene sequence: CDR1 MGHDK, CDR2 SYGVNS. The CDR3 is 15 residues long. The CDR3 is CASSERYGGDSPLHF. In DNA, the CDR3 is TGTGCCAGCAGTGAACGGTATGGCGGGGATTCACCCCTCCACTTT.

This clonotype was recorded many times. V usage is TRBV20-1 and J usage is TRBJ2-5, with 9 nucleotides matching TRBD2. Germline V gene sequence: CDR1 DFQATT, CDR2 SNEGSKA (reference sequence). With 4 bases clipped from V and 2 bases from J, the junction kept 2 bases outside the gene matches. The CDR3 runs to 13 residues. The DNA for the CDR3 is TGCAGTGCTACGCTAGCGGGGCAAGAGACCCAGTACTTC. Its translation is CSATLAGQETQYF.